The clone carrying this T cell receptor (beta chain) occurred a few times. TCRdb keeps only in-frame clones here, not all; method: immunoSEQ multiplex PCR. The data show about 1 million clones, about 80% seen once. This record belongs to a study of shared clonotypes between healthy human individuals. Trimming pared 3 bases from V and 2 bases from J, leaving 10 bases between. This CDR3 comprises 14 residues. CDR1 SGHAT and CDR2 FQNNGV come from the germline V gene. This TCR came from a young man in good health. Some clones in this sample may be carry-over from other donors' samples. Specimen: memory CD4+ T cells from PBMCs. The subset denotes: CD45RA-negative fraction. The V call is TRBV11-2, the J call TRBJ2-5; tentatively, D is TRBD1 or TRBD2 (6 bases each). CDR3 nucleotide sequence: TGTGCCAGCAGCTTGGGGGGCCGTCAAGAGACCCAGTACTTC. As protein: CASSLGGRQETQYF.